This T cell receptor (beta chain) was sequenced during a study of cytomegalovirus exposure and HLA in healthy donors. Overall study findings and caveats: The study listed roughly 160 cytomegalovirus-associated TCR beta chains. Fewer N-insertions (relative to the approximately 670-donor mean) were reportedly seen in an Asian-associated ancestry cluster in a later analysis.

The germline gives CDR1 SGHVS, CDR2 FQNEAQ. The CDR3 spans 12 residues. With 3 bases removed from V and 10 bases from J, the gap between germline ends came to 12 bases. Notes on this clone: No antigen is known for it.

The PCR employed 60 Vbeta primers together with 13 Jbeta primers. Profiling relied on immunoSEQ multiplex PCR, and the TCRdb table lists in-frame clones only, not all of them. The sample consists of about 200,000 clones, around 78% of them appearing once. The clonotype comes from a man aged 25-40 years in good health and CMV-seronegative. Sequenced sample: PBMCs. The gene calls are TRBV7-8 and TRBJ1-1, with D maybe TRBD1 (6 bases). DNA of the CDR3: TGTGCCAGCAGCTTCCGGACAGAGGGAGCTTTCTTT. As protein: CASSFRTEGAFF.